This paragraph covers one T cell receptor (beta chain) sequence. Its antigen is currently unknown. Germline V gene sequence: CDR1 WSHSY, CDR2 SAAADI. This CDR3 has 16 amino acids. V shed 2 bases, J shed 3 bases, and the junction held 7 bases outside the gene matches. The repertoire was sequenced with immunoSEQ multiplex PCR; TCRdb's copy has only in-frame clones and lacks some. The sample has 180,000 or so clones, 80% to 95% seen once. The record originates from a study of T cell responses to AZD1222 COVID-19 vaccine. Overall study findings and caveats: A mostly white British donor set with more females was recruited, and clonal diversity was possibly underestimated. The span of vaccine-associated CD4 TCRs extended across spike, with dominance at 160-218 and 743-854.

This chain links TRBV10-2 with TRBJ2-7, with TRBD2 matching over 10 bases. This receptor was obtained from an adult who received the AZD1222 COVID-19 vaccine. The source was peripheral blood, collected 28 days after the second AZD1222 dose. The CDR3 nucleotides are TGCGCCAGCAGTGAGGACTGGACTAGCGGAGTCTACGAGCAGTACTTC. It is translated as CASSEDWTSGVYEQYF.